This T cell receptor beta chain is drawn from a study of cytomegalovirus exposure and HLA in healthy donors. Study background: A subsequent analysis reported that the roughly 120 validation repertoires were produced on the same platform that had also been used for the 600 to 700 first-cohort repertoires. Study conclusions and caveats: Across donors, most TCRs were seen rarely, yet some public ones were widespread. Under in vitro conditions, three CMV-associated chains were confirmed as specific for CMV antigens. The study recorded some 160 TCR beta chains that were cytomegalovirus-associated.

Only in-frame clones appear in the TCRdb table, and some are missing; sequencing was by immunoSEQ multiplex PCR. The sample yields approximately 200,000 clones, about 81% seen once. As to this clone: As yet, its antigen is unknown.

V was trimmed by 3 bases and J by 1 base, leaving 10 bases between them. Germline CDR1 is SGHRS and CDR2 is YFSETQ. CDR3 length: 14 residues. The receptor's source is a woman aged 30 to 39 in good health and CMV-seronegative. Sample: PBMCs. The gene calls are TRBV5-1 and TRBJ1-1; maybe TRBD1 (5 bases). DNA for the CDR3: TGCGCCAGCAGCTCCAGGGTCGGGAACACTGAAGCTTTCTTT. Translated: CASSSRVGNTEAFF.